Below, 25 T cell receptor beta chains from the same sample are listed, as sequenced in a study of shared clonotypes between healthy human individuals. Clones were sequenced by immunoSEQ multiplex PCR, and TCRdb holds only the in-frame ones, with some missing. The table includes 1,500,000 or so clones, roughly 96% detected once. The sample consisted of naive CD4+ T cells sorted from blood. Noted subset: CD45RA+ positively selected. The origin of the receptors is a man in his thirties or forties in good health.

This chain joins TRBV21-1 and TRBJ1-5. TRBV21-1 represents a pseudogene. CDR3 size: 16 residues. The CDR3 coding sequence is TGTGCCAGCAGCCCCTGCCCCGGGTCAGAACATCAGCCCCAGCATTTT. Amino acid sequence: CASSPCPGSEHQPQHF.

V gene TRBV18 combines with J gene TRBJ1-5; D unresolved. The germline CDR1 and CDR2 sequences are KGHSH and LQKENI. The V and J ends lost 2 bases and 5 bases respectively, with 13 bases between them. This CDR3 has 15 amino acids. CDR3 amino acids: CASSPGWGGDQPQHF. The CDR3 bases are TGTGCCAGCTCACCAGGGTGGGGTGGTGATCAGCCCCAGCATTTT.

The J gene is TRBJ2-3, the V gene TRBV27, with D tentatively TRBD1 (6 bases). In germline, CDR1 is MNHEY, CDR2 SMNVEV (reference sequence). The CDR3 contains 12 residues. V lost 10 bases, J lost 9 bases, and 17 bases lay in between. The CDR3 loop is CATRRPTGTQYF. DNA of the CDR3: TGTGCCACCAGGAGGCCTACAGGGACGCAGTATTTT.

This clone was picked up one time. The chain has TRBV25-1 and TRBJ2-1; perhaps D is TRBD1 or TRBD2 (5 bases each). The CDR3 is 12 amino acids. V was shortened by 7 bases and J by 10 bases, with 14 bases between the two germline ends. Per germline, CDR1 MGHDK and CDR2 SYGVNS. The CDR3 loop reads CASTTGTREQFF. The DNA of the CDR3 is TGTGCCAGCACCACCGGGACCCGGGAGCAGTTCTTC.

This chain connects TRBV27 to TRBJ1-2, with 7 bases lining up with TRBD1. The CDR3 runs 13 residues. Germline V lookup: CDR1 MNHEY, CDR2 SMNVEV (reference sequence). Trimming took 6 bases from V and 5 from J; bases not matched to a gene: 6. CDR3 in DNA: TGTGCCAGCAGCGCCAGGACAGGTTATGGCTACACCTTC. It yields the protein CASSARTGYGYTF.

V and J are TRBV11-2 and TRBJ1-3; D is uncertain. This CDR3 spans 16 amino acids. Per germline, CDR1 SGHAT and CDR2 FQNNGV. The V end lost 1 base, the J end lost 4 bases, and 14 bases lay between the germline ends. CDR3 in DNA: TGTGCCAGCAGCTTAGGAGGGCGGATGAGGGGAAACACCATATATTTT. Protein sequence: CASSLGGRMRGNTIYF.

The CDR3 nucleotides are TGTGCCAGCAGGGGGACAGTATCCTACGAGCAGTACTTC. Its protein is CASRGTVSYEQYF. The genes are TRBV28 and TRBJ2-7; 7 bases agree with TRBD1. Trimming at V came to 6 bases and at J to 1 base, leaving 3 bases not matched to a gene. This CDR3 comprises 13 residues. Per the germline V gene, CDR1 is MDHEN and CDR2 is SYDVKM.

The gene calls are TRBV27 and TRBJ1-1, with 11 bases identical to TRBD1. CDR1 is MNHEY and CDR2 is SMNVEV in the germline V gene (reference sequence). J lost 8 bases, V lost 6 bases, and 5 bases had no gene match. The CDR3 spans 13 residues. This CDR3 is CASRWTGGTEAFF. DNA for the CDR3: TGTGCCAGCAGGTGGACAGGGGGCACCGAAGCTTTCTTT.

V is TRBV19 and J is TRBJ2-2, with TRBD2 as a possible D gene (6 bases). CDR1 LNHDA and CDR2 SQIVND come from the germline V gene (reference sequence). This CDR3 is built from 16 residues. V lost 8 bases to trimming and J lost 2 bases, with 18 bases between them. Here the CDR3 DNA reads TGTGCCAGTCGACATGTGCCTAGCGCAAACACCGGGGAGCTGTTTTTT. Its protein is CASRHVPSANTGELFF.

The rearrangement uses TRBV30 and TRBJ1-1; 8 bases fit TRBD1. The CDR3 length is 14 residues. Germline V gene lookup returns CDR1 GTSNPN and CDR2 SVGIG (reference sequence). With 5 bases clipped from V and 6 bases from J, the junction kept 11 bases outside the gene matches. The CDR3 nucleotides read TGTGCCTGGGATTACAACAGGGGGAGCGCTGAAGCTTTCTTT. Protein product: CAWDYNRGSAEAFF.

The chain has TRBV6-5 and TRBJ2-2; weak D call: TRBD1 (5 bases). CDR1 and CDR2 (germline): MNHEY, SVGAGI. The CDR3 is made up of 14 amino acids. With 5 bases removed from V and 5 bases from J, the gap between germline ends came to 12 bases. In DNA form, the CDR3 reads TGTGCCAGCAGTGGAGACAGTTTGACCGGGGAGCTGTTTTTT. Residues: CASSGDSLTGELFF.

The rearrangement links TRBV29-1 to TRBJ1-2; D not certain. With 6 bases removed from V and 4 bases from J, the gap between germline ends came to 15 bases. This CDR3 spans 13 amino acids. The germline V gene encodes CDR1 SQVTM and CDR2 ANQGSEA. CDR3 DNA: TGCAGCGTCAACCCACCCGGGTCCTATGGCTACACCTTC. It is translated as CSVNPPGSYGYTF.

The chain employs TRBV5-4 and TRBJ2-7, with D perhaps TRBD2 (6 bases). Trimming stripped 1 base from V and 3 bases from J, with 20 bases between. This CDR3 spans 17 amino acids. The germline gives CDR1 SGHNT, CDR2 YYREEE (reference sequence). The CDR3 protein is CASSLKRSGEIFYEQYF. The DNA of the CDR3 is TGTGCCAGCAGCTTGAAAAGGTCGGGGGAGATCTTCTACGAGCAGTACTTC.

The CDR3 loop reads CAISPRDANEQFF. Written as DNA, the CDR3 is TGTGCCATCAGTCCCCGGGACGCCAATGAGCAGTTCTTC. This sequence joins TRBV10-3 and TRBJ2-1, with D tentatively TRBD1 or TRBD2 (5 bases each). V lost 5 bases, J lost 6 bases, and 11 bases lay in between. This CDR3 spans 13 amino acids. CDR1 ENHRY and CDR2 SYGVKD come from the germline V gene.

The count of this clone is one. J is TRBJ2-7 and V is TRBV10-3; TRBD2 is a possible D gene (5 bases). Germline CDR1 is ENHRY and CDR2 is SYGVKD. V was cut by 9 bases and J by 1 base, with 13 bases left in between. The CDR3 sequence is 13 residues long. The CDR3 DNA follows: TGTGCCATAACTAGTGTACAATCCTACGAGCAGTACTTC. It translates to CAITSVQSYEQYF.

This clone was seen once. V gene TRBV28 combines with J gene TRBJ2-7; weak D call: TRBD1 (5 bases). CDR1 and CDR2 (germline): MDHEN, SYDVKM. The length of the CDR3 is 14 residues. Trimming cost V 4 bases and J 2 bases, with 12 bases left between them. CDR3 coding DNA: TGTGCCAGCAGTTCCCCAGGGTGGGCCTACGAGCAGTACTTC. It specifies CASSSPGWAYEQYF.

V and J are TRBV28 and TRBJ2-5; D possibly corresponds to TRBD1 (5 bases). This CDR3 region has 16 residues. Trimming removed 2 bases at V and 2 bases at J, with 15 bases between. Germline V gene data show CDR1 as MDHEN and CDR2 as SYDVKM. The CDR3 coding sequence is TGTGCCAGCAGTTTACGGCAGGGCCTAGGACAAGAGACCCAGTACTTC. This sequence encodes CASSLRQGLGQETQYF.

The chain couples TRBV7-2 to TRBJ1-1; D remains unclear. Germline CDR1 reads SGHTA; CDR2 reads FQGNSA. Deletions cut 5 bases from V and 2 bases from J, with 18 bases between. The CDR3 totals 16 residues. The CDR3 protein is CASSPSLVLVNTEAFF. CDR3 in DNA: TGTGCCAGCAGCCCCTCATTGGTATTAGTTAACACTGAAGCTTTCTTT. Using reference TRBV7-2 and TRBJ1-1 for the parts outside the CDR3, the full variable domain is GAGVSQSPSNKVTEKGKDVELRCDPISGHTALYWYRQSLGQGLEFLIYFQGNSAPDKSGLPSDRFSAERTGGSVSTLTIQRTQQEDSAVYLCASSPSLVLVNTEAFFGQGTRLTVV.

The chain combines TRBV7-9 with TRBJ1-2, with TRBD1 as a possible D gene (5 bases). V was shortened by 0 bases and J by 4 bases, with 6 bases between the two germline ends. Germline assignment: CDR1 SEHNR and CDR2 FQNEAQ (reference sequence). The CDR3 spans 13 residues. In DNA, the CDR3 is TGTGCCAGCAGCTTAGCGACAGTCTATGGCTACACCTTC. Protein: CASSLATVYGYTF.

V is TRBV11-2 and J is TRBJ2-7, with D possibly being TRBD1 (6 bases). The germline V gene has CDR1 SGHAT and CDR2 FQNNGV. This CDR3 is 11 amino acids long. Between the trimmed V and J ends, which lost 5 bases and 6 bases, there was a span of 8 bases. CDR3 nucleotides: TGTGCCAGCAGCCGGACAGTCGAGCAGTACTTC. It codes for CASSRTVEQYF.

This chain joins TRBV5-4 and TRBJ2-1, with 8 positions matching TRBD2. The germline CDR1 and CDR2 sequences are SGHNT and YYREEE (reference sequence). J lost 14 bases, V lost 1 base, and 11 bases had no gene match. The CDR3 loop spans 14 amino acids. The CDR3 is CASSLHREGREKFF. The CDR3 DNA sequence: TGTGCCAGCAGCTTGCACCGGGAGGGCCGGGAGAAGTTCTTC.

J is TRBJ2-3 and V is TRBV7-2; no clear D gene. From germline, CDR1 is SGHTA and CDR2 FQGNSA. The CDR3 sequence is 13 residues long. V dropped 1 base and J dropped 8 bases, with 10 bases sitting between them. DNA for the CDR3: TGTGCCAGCAGCTTAGATTATGGCGGTACGCAGTATTTT. It is translated as CASSLDYGGTQYF.

V is TRBV28 and J is TRBJ2-1; 9 nucleotides line up with TRBD2. CDR1 is MDHEN, CDR2 SYDVKM, per germline. There are 16 residues in the CDR3. V gave up 4 bases and J gave up 4 bases; unmatched junction bases: 8. CDR3 in DNA: TGTGCCAGCAGTTCTTCTAGCGGGGTCATTTACAATGAGCAGTTCTTC. Residues: CASSSSSGVIYNEQFF.

This chain uses TRBV30 with TRBJ1-3; D not resolved. CDR3 size: 14 residues. Trimming removed 7 bases from V and 0 bases from J, with 13 bases in between. Germline V gives CDR1 GTSNPN, CDR2 SVGIG (reference sequence). CDR3: CAFPEGSSGNTIYF. The CDR3 DNA is TGTGCCTTTCCGGAGGGAAGCTCTGGAAACACCATATATTTT.

CDR3 nucleotides: TGTGCCAGCAGTCGTCGGACTAGCGGTGACTACGAGCAGTACTTC. This sequence encodes CASSRRTSGDYEQYF. The rearrangement links TRBV27 to TRBJ2-7, with 10 bases fitting TRBD2. Germline assignment: CDR1 MNHEY and CDR2 SMNVEV (reference sequence). The CDR3 consists of 15 residues. V was clipped by 5 bases and J by 3 bases; unmatched bases: 7.